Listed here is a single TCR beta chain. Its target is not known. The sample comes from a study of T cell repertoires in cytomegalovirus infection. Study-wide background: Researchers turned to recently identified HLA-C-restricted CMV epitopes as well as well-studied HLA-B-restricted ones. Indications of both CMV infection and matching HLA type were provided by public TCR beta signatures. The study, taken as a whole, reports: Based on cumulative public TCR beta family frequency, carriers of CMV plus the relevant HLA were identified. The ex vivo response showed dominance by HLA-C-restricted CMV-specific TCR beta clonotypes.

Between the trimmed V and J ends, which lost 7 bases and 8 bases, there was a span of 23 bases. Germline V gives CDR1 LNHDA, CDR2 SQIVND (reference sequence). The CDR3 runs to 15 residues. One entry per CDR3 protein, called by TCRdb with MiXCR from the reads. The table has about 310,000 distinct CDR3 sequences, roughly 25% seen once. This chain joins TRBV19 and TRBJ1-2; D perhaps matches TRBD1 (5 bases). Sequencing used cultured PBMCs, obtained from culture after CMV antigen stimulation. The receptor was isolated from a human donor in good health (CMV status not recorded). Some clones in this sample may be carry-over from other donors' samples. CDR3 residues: CASTLVLRGLSGYTF. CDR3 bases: TGTGCCAGTACCCTAGTTCTTCGGGGGTTGAGCGGCTACACCTTC.